This T cell receptor (beta chain) emerged from a study of T cell repertoires in cytomegalovirus infection (dated by TCRdb to about 2019). With respect to the entire study: The peptide stimulations were aimed at well-studied HLA-B-restricted epitopes as well as recently identified HLA-C-restricted CMV epitopes, whose presentation resists viral immunomodulation. Donor HLA type was relevant to the analysis, because carriage of CMV infection together with the matching HLA type was indicated by public TCR beta signatures. Study-level results and caveats: In both this cohort and an independent cohort of 352 donors, the cumulative frequency of public TCR beta family members distinguished carriers of CMV infection plus the relevant HLA type. In the ex vivo response, HLA-C-restricted CMV-specific TCR beta clonotypes were dominant, and in two of eight donors the single most frequent clonotype came from this HLA-C-restricted group.

Instrument used: Illumina HiSeq 1500. TCRdb passed the public sequencing reads through fastp at Q25 and MiXCR, retaining productive beta sequences. When rows share a CDR3 protein, they turn into one entry using the most common DNA and genes. This sample has around 900,000 distinct CDR3 sequences in its table, and approximately 31% of those were observed once. More than 12% of the sample belongs to the ten largest clones. The label giving this sample's treatment or condition can be read as: in vitro stimulation with specific CMV peptide epitopes to enrich CMV-specific T cells. The CDR3 measures 16 amino acids from cysteine to phenylalanine. Of all the DNA, just the CDR3 is kept, 48 bases in frame from base 1. Sequences DFQATT (CDR1) and SNEGSKA (CDR2) are obtained from the germline V gene (reference sequence). As for this clonotype: It lacks a known antigen. It has no much larger one-base neighbor in the sample; base qualities were not kept.

This material consisted of cultured CD8+ T cells from PBMCs, taken from culture after CMV antigen stimulation. This sequence was found in a human donor in good health (CMV status not recorded). Some clones in this sample may be carry-over from other donors' samples. The sequence is built from TRBV20-1 and TRBJ1-6; TRBD1 matches 9 bases in the middle. The encoded CDR3 is CSKVDRGADGNSPLHF. The nucleotide sequence is TGCAGCAAAGTTGACAGGGGGGCAGACGGTAATTCACCCCTCCACTTT.